Shown below are 9 T cell receptor beta chains from a single sample sequenced in a study of beta chain features in type 1 diabetes. Expressed TCRB transcripts were sequenced because the entire RNA isolate underwent reverse transcription. The repertoire was sequenced with immunoSEQ multiplex PCR; TCRdb's copy has only in-frame clones and lacks some. The repertoire holds a few hundred thousand clones, about 25% seen once, with approximately 4% in the top ten. The sample taken for sequencing was central memory CD4+ T cells from blood. The receptors shown here come from a man aged 25 to 40 in good health.

V and J are TRBV18 and TRBJ1-2; 7 bases align to TRBD1. V shed 6 bases and J 6 bases; nucleotides not matched to a gene: 13. The CDR3 extends over 15 amino acids. Germline V gene lookup returns CDR1 KGHSH and CDR2 LQKENI. CDR3 protein: CASSLTRQGLNGYTF. The CDR3 region has the DNA TGTGCCAGCTCTCTGACGAGACAGGGACTAAATGGCTACACCTTC.

The rearrangement uses TRBV29-1 and TRBJ1-5; D ambiguous. Germline V CDR1 and CDR2: SQVTM, ANQGSEA. The CDR3 consists of 13 residues. Trimming cost V 4 bases and J 7 bases, with 14 bases left between them. The DNA of the CDR3 is TGCAGCGTTGTAGACGGCTTCGGGCAGCCCCAGCATTTT. Residues: CSVVDGFGQPQHF. The variable domain in full, completed from reference TRBV29-1 and TRBJ1-5, reads SAVISQKPSRDICQRGTSLTIQCQVDSQVTMMFWYRQQPGQSLTLIATANQGSEATYESGFVIDKFPISRPNLTFSTLTVSNMSPEDSSIYLCSVVDGFGQPQHFGDGTRLSIL.

The rearrangement uses TRBV19 and TRBJ2-7, with 9 bases aligning to TRBD1. Germline V gene lookup returns CDR1 LNHDA and CDR2 SQIVND (reference sequence). V was pared by 6 bases and J by 3 bases, with 9 bases of the junction left unmatched. There are 15 residues in the CDR3. The CDR3 region is CASSPEGDRVYEQYF. As DNA, the CDR3 is TGTGCCAGTAGCCCTGAGGGGGACAGGGTCTACGAGCAGTACTTC.

J is TRBJ1-1 and V is TRBV14; D ambiguous. The CDR3 loop spans 14 amino acids. Germline CDR1 and CDR2: SGHDN and FVKESK. Trimming removed 4 bases at V and 4 bases at J, with 13 bases between. Here the CDR3 reads CASSPPGTVTEAFF. The CDR3, as DNA: TGTGCCAGCAGCCCCCCAGGTACGGTCACTGAAGCTTTCTTT.

This rearrangement joins TRBV20-1 to TRBJ2-7, with D unclear. CDR1 and CDR2 (germline): DFQATT, SNEGSKA (reference sequence). V shed 2 bases and J shed 3 bases, with 5 bases lying between them. The CDR3 runs to 11 residues. CDR3 DNA sequence: TGCAGTGCTAGAAACAACTACGAGCAGTACTTC. It yields the protein CSARNNYEQYF.

This chain uses TRBV7-2 with TRBJ2-7; D possibly uses TRBD1 or TRBD2 (5 bases each). Germline CDR1 and CDR2: SGHTA and FQGNSA. The CDR3 contains 15 residues. Trimming shortened V by 4 bases and J by 4 bases, and 17 bases separated the two germline ends. The CDR3 DNA is TGTGCCAGCAGCTCCGGGACGGGAAAACCTTACGAGCAGTACTTC. This gives the protein CASSSGTGKPYEQYF. The full variable domain, with the rest looked up from reference TRBV7-2 and TRBJ2-7, is GAGVSQSPSNKVTEKGKDVELRCDPISGHTALYWYRQSLGQGLEFLIYFQGNSAPDKSGLPSDRFSAERTGGSVSTLTIQRTQQEDSAVYLCASSSGTGKPYEQYFGPGTRLTVT.

The chain uses TRBV12-2 and TRBJ2-4; the table's D call, TRBD2, was not checked against the DNA. TRBV12-2 counts as a pseudogene. The CDR3 loop spans 18 amino acids. The CDR3 reads CASRSGLPGRLAKNIQYF. The CDR3 DNA reads as TGTGCAAGTCGCTCAGGCTTACCAGGGAGGCTAGCCAAAAACATTCAGTACTTC.

This clone was seen ten or more times. J is TRBJ2-7 and V is TRBV7-9; no reliable D call. Germline CDR1 reads SEHNR; CDR2 reads FQNEAQ (reference sequence). The CDR3 extends over 13 amino acids. V was cut by 2 bases and J by 8 bases, with 13 bases left in between. The CDR3 DNA follows: TGTGCCAGCAGCTTAAACGGTCCGGAGAAGCAGTACTTC. Translation gives CASSLNGPEKQYF.

V is TRBV29-1 and J is TRBJ2-1; 11 nucleotides line up with TRBD2. Germline loops: CDR1 SQVTM, CDR2 ANQGSEA. This CDR3 is 15 amino acids long. Germline trimming cut 5 bases from V and 7 bases from J; bases unmatched to any gene: 10. This CDR3 is CSVPSQGLAVNEQFF. In nucleotides, the CDR3 is TGCAGCGTTCCTTCCCAGGGACTAGCGGTAAATGAGCAGTTCTTC.